This T cell receptor (beta chain) was sequenced for a study of vaccination effects on CD4 cells after COVID-19. Antigen-specific CD4+ T cells expanded by the ViraFEST assay with viral peptide pools were then sequenced. Following 10 days of culture, CD4+ T cells were isolated. Everyone in the study got two shots of either the BNT162b2 or mRNA-1273 vaccine. Days 3 and 7 saw half the medium replaced with IL-2 medium. As to this clone: Its antigen is currently unknown.

Data came from immunoSEQ multiplex PCR; TCRdb stores just in-frame clones and leaves some out. The data hold around 69,000 clones, with around 74% observed a single time. CDR1 and CDR2 from the germline V gene are KGHDR and SFDVKD. Trimming stripped 2 bases from V and 4 bases from J, with 10 bases between. The CDR3 consists of 14 residues. The chain carries TRBV24-1 and TRBJ1-2; D ambiguous. The source was CD4+ T cells from PBMCs cultured with HCoV-229E spike peptides, collected after COVID-19 vaccination. The receptor was isolated from a human donor who received a COVID-19 vaccine. CDR3 sequence reads: CATSDSGVPYGYTF. In DNA form, the CDR3 reads TGTGCCACCAGTGATTCCGGGGTACCCTATGGCTACACCTTC.